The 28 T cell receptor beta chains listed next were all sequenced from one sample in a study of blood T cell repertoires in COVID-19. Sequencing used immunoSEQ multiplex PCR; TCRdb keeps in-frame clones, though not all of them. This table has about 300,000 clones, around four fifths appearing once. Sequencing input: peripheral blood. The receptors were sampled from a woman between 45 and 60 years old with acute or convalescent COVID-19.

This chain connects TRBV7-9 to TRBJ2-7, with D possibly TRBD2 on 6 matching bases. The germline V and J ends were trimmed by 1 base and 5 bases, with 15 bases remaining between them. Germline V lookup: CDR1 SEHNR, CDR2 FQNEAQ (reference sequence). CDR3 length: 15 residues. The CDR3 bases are TGTGCCAGCAGCTTAGGGGCGGGGCCAAGCCACGAGCAGTACGTC. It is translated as CASSLGAGPSHEQYV.

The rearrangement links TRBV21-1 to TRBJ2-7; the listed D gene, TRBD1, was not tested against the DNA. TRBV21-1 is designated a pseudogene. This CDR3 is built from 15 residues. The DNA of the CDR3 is TGTGCCAGCAGCAAAGCGAAAGACAGGTCGTACGAGCAGTACGTC. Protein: CASSKAKDRSYEQYV.

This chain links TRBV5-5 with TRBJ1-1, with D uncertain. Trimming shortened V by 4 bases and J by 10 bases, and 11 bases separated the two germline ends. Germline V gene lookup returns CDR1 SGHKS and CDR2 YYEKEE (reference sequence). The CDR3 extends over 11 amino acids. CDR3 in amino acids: CASSLDMGAFF. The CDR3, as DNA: TGTGCCAGCAGCCTTGACATGGGAGCTTTCTTT. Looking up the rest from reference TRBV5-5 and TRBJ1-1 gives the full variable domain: DAGVTQSPTHLIKTRGQQVTLRCSPISGHKSVSWYQQVLGQGPQFIFQYYEKEERGRGNFPDRFSARQFPNYSSELNVNALLLGDSALYLCASSLDMGAFFGQGTRLTVV.

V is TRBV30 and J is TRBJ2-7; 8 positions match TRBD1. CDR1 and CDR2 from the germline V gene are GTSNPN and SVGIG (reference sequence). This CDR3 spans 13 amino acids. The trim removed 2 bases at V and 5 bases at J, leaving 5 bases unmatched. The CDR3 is CAWSRTGPDEQYV. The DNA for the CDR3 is TGTGCCTGGAGTAGGACAGGGCCGGACGAGCAGTACGTC.

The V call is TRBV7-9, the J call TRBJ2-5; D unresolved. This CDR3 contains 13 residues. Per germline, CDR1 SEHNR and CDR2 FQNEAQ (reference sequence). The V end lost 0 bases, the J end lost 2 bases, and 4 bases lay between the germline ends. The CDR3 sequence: CASSLAPQETQYF. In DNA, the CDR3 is TGTGCCAGCAGCTTAGCCCCACAAGAGACCCAGTACTTC.

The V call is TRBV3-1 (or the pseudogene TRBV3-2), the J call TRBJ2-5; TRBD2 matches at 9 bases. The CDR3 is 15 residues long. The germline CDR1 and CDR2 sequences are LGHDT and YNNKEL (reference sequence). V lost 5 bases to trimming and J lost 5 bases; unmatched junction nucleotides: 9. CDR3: CASSSGPGLAETQYF. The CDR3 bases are TGTGCCAGCAGCTCCGGCCCGGGACTAGCCGAGACCCAGTACTTC.

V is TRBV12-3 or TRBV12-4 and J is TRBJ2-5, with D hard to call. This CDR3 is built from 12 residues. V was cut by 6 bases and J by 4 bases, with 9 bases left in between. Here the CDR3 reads CASRVGSETQYF. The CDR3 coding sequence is TGTGCCAGCAGGGTCGGGTCAGAGACCCAGTACTTC.

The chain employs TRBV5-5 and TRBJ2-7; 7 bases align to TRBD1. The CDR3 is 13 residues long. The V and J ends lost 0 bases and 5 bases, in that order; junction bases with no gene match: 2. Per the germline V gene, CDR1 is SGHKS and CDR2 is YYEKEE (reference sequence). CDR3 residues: CASSLVQGDEQYV. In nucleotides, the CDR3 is TGTGCCAGCAGCTTGGTCCAGGGGGACGAGCAGTACGTC.

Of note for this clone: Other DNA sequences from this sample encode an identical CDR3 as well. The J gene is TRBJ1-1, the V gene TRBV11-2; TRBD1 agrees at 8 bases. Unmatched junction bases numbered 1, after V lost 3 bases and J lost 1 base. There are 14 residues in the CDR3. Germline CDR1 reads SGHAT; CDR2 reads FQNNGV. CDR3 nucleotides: TGTGCCAGCAGCTTGACAGGGGCGAACACTGAAGCTTTCTTT. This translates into CASSLTGANTEAFF.

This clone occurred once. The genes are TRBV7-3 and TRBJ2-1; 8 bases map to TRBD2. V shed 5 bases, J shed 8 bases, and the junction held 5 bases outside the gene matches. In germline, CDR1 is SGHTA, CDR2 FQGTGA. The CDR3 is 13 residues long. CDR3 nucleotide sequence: TGTGCCAGCAGCCGGACTAGCCTCGATGAGCAGTTCTTC. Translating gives CASSRTSLDEQFF.

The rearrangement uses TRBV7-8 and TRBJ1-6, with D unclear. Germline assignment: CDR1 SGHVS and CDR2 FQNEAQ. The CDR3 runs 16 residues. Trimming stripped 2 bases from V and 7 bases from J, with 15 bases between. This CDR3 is CASSLMEDLRNSPLHF. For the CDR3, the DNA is TGTGCCAGCAGCTTAATGGAGGACCTCCGGAATTCACCCCTCCACTTT. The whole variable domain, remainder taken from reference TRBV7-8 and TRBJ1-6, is GAGVSQSPRYKVAKRGQDVALRCDPISGHVSLFWYQQALGQGPEFLTYFQNEAQLDKSGLPSDRFFAERPEGSVSTLKIQRTQQEDSAVYLCASSLMEDLRNSPLHFGNGTRLTVT.

As DNA, the CDR3 is TGTGCCTGGACTAGCCAGAGCACCGGGGAGCTGTTTTTT. Encoded protein: CAWTSQSTGELFF. The chain joins TRBV30 to TRBJ2-2; D is perhaps TRBD2 (5 bases). The CDR3 covers 13 residues. Per the germline V gene, CDR1 is GTSNPN and CDR2 is SVGIG (reference sequence). Trimming stripped 4 bases from V and 4 bases from J, with 10 bases between.

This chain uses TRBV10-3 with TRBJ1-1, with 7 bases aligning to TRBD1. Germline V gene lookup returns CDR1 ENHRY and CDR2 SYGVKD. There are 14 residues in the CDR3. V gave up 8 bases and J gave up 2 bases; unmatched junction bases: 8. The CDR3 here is CAICEDRDNTEAFF. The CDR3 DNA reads TGTGCCATCTGCGAAGACAGGGACAACACTGAAGCTTTCTTT.

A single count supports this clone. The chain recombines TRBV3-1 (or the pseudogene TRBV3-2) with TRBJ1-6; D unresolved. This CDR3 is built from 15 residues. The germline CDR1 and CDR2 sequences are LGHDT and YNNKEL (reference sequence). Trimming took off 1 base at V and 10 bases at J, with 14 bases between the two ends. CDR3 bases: TGTGCCAGCAGCCAAGGTATGGACTTCGGATCACCCCTCCACTTT. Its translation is CASSQGMDFGSPLHF.

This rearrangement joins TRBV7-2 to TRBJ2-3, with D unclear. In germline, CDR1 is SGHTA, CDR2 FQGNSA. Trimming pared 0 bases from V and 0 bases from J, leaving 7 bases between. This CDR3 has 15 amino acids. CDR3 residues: CASSLATTSTDTQYF. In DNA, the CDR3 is TGTGCCAGCAGCTTAGCGACGACTAGCACAGATACGCAGTATTTT.

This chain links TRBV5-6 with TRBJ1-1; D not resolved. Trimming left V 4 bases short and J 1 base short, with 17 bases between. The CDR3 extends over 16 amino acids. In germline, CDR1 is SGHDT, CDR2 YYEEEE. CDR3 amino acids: CASSPSLEGRNTEAFF. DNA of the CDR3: TGTGCCAGCAGCCCCTCACTGGAGGGCCGGAACACTGAAGCTTTCTTT. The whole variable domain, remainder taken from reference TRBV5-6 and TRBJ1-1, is DAGVTQSPTHLIKTRGQQVTLRCSPKSGHDTVSWYQQALGQGPQFIFQYYEEEERQRGNFPDRFSGHQFPNYSSELNVNALLLGDSALYLCASSPSLEGRNTEAFFGQGTRLTVV.

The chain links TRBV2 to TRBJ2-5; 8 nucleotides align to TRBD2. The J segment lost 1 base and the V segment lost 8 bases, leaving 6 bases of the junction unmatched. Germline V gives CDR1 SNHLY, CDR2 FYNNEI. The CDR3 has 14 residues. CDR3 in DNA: TGTGCCAGCCTTAAGCGGGAGACCCAAGAGACCCAGTACTTC. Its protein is CASLKRETQETQYF. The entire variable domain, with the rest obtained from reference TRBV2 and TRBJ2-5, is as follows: EPEVTQTPSHQVTQMGQEVILRCVPISNHLYFYWYRQILGQKVEFLVSFYNNEISEKSEIFDDQFSVERPDGSNFTLKIRSTKLEDSAMYFCASLKRETQETQYFGPGTRLLVL.

The CDR3 nucleotides are TGTGCCATCAGTCGGGACAGCCAGAATTCACCCCTCCACTTT. Encoded protein: CAISRDSQNSPLHF. This rearrangement joins TRBV10-3 to TRBJ1-6; 7 bases are a match to TRBD1. The CDR3 consists of 14 residues. CDR1 is ENHRY and CDR2 is SYGVKD in the germline V gene. V was clipped by 5 bases and J by 7 bases; unmatched bases: 5.

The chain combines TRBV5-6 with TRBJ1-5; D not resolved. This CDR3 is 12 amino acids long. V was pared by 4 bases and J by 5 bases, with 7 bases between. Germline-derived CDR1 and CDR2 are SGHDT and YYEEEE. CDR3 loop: CASSRLYQPQHF. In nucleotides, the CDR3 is TGTGCCAGCAGCAGACTGTATCAGCCCCAGCATTTT.

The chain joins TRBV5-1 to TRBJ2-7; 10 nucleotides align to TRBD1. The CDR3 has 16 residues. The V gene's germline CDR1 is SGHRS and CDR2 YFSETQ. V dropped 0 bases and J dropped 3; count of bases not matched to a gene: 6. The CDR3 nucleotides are TGCGCCAGCAGCTTGGCCGAAAGGACAGGGGGCTACGAGCAGTACTTC. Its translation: CASSLAERTGGYEQYF.

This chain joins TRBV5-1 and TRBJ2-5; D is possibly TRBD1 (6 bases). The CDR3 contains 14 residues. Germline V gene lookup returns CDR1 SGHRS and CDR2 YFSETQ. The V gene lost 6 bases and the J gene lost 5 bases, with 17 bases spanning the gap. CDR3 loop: CASNEDRRPETQYF. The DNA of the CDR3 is TGCGCCAGCAACGAGGACAGACGACCTGAGACCCAGTACTTC.

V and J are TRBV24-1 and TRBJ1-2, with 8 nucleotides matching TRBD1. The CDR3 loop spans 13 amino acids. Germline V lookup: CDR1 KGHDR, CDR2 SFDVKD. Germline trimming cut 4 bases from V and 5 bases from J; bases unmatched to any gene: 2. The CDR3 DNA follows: TGTGCCACCAGTGACCGGACAGGGTATGGCTACACCTTC. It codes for CATSDRTGYGYTF.

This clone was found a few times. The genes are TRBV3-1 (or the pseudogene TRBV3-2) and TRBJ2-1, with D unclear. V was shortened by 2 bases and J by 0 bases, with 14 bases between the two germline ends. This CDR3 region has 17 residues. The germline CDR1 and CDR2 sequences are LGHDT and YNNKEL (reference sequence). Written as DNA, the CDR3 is TGTGCCAGCAGCCAACTCCGAGGAAGGCGCTCCTACAATGAGCAGTTCTTC. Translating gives CASSQLRGRRSYNEQFF.

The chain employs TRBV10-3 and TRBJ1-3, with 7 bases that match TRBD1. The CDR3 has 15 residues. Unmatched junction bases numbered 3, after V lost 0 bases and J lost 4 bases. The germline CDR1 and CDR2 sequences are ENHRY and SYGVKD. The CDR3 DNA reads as TGTGCCATCAGTGAGTCGAGGGGGCCAGGAAACACCATATATTTT. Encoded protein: CAISESRGPGNTIYF.

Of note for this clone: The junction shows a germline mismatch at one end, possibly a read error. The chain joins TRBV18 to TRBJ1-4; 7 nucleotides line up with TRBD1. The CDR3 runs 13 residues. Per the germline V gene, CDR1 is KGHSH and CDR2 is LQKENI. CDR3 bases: TGTGCCAGCTCATTCATCCAGGGGGAAAACCTGTTTTTT. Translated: CASSFIQGENLFF.

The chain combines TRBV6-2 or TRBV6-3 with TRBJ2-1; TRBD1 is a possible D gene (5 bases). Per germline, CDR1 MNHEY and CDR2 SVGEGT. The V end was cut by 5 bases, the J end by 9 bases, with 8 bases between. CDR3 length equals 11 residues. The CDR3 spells CASSRGVEQFF. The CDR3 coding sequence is TGTGCCAGCAGTAGGGGTGTTGAGCAGTTCTTC.

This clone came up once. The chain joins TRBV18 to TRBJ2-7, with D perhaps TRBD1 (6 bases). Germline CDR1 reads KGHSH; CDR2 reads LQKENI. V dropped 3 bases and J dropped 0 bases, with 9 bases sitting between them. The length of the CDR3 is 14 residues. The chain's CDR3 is CASSPWDNSYEQYF. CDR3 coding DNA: TGTGCCAGCTCACCCTGGGACAACTCCTACGAGCAGTACTTC.

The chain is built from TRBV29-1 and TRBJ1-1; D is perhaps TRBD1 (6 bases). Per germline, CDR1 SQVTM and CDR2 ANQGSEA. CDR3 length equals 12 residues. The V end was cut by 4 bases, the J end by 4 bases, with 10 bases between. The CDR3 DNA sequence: TGCAGCGTTGTTCGGGGGGCCACTGAAGCTTTCTTT. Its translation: CSVVRGATEAFF.